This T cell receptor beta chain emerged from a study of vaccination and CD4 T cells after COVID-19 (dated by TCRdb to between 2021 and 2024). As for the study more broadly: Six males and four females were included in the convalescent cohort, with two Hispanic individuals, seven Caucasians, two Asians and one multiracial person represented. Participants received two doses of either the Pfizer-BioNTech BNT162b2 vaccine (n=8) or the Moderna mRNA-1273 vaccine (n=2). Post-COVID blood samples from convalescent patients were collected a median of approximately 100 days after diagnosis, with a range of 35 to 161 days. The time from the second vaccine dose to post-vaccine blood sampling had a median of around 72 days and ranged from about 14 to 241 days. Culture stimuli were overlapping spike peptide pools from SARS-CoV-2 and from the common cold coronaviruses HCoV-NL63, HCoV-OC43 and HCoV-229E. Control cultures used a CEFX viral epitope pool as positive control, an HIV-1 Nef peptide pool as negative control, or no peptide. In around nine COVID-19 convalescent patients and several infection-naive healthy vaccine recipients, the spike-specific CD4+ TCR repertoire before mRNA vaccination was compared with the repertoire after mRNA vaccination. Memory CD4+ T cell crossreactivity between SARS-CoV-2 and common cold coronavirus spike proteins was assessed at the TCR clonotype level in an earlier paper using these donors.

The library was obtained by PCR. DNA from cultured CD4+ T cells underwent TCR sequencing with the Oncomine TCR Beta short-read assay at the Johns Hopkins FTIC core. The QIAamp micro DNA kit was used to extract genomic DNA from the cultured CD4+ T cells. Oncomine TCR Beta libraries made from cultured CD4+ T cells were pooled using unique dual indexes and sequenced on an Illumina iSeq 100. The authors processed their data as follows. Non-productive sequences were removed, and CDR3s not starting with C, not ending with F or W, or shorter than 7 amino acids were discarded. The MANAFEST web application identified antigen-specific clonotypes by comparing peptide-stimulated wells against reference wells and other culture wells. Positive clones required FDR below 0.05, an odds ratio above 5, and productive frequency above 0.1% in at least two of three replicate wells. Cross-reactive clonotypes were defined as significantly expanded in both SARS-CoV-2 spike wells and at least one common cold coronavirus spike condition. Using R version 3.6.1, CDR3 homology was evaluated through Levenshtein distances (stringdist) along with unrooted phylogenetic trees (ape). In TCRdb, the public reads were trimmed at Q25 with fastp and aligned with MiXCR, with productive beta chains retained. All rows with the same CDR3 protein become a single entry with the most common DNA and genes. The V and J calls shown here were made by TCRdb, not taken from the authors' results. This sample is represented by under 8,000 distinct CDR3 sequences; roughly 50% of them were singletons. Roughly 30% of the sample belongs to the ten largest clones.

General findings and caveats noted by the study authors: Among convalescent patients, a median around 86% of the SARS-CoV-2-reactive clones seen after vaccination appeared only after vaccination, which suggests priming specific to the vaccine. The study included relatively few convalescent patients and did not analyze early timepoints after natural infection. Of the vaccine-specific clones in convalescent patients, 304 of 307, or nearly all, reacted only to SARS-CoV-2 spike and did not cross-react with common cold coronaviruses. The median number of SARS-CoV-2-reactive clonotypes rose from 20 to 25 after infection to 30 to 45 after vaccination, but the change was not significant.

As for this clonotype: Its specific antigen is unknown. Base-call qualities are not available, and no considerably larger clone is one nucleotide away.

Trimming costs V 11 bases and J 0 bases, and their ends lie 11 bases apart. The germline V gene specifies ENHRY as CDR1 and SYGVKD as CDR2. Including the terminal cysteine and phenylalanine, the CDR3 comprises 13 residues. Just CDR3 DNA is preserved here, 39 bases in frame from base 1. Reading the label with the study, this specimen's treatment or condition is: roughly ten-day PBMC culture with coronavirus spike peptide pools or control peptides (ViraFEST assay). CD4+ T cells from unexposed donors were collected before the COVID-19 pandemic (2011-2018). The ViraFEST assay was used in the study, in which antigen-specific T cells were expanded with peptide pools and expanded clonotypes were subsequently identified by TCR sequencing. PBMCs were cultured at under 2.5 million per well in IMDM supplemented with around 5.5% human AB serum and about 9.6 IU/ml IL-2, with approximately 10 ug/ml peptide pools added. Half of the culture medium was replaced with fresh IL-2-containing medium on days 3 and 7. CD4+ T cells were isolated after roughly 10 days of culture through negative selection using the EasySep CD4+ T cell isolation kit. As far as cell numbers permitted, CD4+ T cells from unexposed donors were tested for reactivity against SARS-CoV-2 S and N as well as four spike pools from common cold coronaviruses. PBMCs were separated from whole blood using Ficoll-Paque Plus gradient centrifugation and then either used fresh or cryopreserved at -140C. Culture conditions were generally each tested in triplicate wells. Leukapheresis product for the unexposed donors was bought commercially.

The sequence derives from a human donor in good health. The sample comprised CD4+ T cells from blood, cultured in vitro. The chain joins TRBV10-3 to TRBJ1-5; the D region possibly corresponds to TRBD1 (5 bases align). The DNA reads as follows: TGTGCCTCCGGGGCTTATAGCAATCAGCCCCAGCATTTT. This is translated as CASGAYSNQPQHF.